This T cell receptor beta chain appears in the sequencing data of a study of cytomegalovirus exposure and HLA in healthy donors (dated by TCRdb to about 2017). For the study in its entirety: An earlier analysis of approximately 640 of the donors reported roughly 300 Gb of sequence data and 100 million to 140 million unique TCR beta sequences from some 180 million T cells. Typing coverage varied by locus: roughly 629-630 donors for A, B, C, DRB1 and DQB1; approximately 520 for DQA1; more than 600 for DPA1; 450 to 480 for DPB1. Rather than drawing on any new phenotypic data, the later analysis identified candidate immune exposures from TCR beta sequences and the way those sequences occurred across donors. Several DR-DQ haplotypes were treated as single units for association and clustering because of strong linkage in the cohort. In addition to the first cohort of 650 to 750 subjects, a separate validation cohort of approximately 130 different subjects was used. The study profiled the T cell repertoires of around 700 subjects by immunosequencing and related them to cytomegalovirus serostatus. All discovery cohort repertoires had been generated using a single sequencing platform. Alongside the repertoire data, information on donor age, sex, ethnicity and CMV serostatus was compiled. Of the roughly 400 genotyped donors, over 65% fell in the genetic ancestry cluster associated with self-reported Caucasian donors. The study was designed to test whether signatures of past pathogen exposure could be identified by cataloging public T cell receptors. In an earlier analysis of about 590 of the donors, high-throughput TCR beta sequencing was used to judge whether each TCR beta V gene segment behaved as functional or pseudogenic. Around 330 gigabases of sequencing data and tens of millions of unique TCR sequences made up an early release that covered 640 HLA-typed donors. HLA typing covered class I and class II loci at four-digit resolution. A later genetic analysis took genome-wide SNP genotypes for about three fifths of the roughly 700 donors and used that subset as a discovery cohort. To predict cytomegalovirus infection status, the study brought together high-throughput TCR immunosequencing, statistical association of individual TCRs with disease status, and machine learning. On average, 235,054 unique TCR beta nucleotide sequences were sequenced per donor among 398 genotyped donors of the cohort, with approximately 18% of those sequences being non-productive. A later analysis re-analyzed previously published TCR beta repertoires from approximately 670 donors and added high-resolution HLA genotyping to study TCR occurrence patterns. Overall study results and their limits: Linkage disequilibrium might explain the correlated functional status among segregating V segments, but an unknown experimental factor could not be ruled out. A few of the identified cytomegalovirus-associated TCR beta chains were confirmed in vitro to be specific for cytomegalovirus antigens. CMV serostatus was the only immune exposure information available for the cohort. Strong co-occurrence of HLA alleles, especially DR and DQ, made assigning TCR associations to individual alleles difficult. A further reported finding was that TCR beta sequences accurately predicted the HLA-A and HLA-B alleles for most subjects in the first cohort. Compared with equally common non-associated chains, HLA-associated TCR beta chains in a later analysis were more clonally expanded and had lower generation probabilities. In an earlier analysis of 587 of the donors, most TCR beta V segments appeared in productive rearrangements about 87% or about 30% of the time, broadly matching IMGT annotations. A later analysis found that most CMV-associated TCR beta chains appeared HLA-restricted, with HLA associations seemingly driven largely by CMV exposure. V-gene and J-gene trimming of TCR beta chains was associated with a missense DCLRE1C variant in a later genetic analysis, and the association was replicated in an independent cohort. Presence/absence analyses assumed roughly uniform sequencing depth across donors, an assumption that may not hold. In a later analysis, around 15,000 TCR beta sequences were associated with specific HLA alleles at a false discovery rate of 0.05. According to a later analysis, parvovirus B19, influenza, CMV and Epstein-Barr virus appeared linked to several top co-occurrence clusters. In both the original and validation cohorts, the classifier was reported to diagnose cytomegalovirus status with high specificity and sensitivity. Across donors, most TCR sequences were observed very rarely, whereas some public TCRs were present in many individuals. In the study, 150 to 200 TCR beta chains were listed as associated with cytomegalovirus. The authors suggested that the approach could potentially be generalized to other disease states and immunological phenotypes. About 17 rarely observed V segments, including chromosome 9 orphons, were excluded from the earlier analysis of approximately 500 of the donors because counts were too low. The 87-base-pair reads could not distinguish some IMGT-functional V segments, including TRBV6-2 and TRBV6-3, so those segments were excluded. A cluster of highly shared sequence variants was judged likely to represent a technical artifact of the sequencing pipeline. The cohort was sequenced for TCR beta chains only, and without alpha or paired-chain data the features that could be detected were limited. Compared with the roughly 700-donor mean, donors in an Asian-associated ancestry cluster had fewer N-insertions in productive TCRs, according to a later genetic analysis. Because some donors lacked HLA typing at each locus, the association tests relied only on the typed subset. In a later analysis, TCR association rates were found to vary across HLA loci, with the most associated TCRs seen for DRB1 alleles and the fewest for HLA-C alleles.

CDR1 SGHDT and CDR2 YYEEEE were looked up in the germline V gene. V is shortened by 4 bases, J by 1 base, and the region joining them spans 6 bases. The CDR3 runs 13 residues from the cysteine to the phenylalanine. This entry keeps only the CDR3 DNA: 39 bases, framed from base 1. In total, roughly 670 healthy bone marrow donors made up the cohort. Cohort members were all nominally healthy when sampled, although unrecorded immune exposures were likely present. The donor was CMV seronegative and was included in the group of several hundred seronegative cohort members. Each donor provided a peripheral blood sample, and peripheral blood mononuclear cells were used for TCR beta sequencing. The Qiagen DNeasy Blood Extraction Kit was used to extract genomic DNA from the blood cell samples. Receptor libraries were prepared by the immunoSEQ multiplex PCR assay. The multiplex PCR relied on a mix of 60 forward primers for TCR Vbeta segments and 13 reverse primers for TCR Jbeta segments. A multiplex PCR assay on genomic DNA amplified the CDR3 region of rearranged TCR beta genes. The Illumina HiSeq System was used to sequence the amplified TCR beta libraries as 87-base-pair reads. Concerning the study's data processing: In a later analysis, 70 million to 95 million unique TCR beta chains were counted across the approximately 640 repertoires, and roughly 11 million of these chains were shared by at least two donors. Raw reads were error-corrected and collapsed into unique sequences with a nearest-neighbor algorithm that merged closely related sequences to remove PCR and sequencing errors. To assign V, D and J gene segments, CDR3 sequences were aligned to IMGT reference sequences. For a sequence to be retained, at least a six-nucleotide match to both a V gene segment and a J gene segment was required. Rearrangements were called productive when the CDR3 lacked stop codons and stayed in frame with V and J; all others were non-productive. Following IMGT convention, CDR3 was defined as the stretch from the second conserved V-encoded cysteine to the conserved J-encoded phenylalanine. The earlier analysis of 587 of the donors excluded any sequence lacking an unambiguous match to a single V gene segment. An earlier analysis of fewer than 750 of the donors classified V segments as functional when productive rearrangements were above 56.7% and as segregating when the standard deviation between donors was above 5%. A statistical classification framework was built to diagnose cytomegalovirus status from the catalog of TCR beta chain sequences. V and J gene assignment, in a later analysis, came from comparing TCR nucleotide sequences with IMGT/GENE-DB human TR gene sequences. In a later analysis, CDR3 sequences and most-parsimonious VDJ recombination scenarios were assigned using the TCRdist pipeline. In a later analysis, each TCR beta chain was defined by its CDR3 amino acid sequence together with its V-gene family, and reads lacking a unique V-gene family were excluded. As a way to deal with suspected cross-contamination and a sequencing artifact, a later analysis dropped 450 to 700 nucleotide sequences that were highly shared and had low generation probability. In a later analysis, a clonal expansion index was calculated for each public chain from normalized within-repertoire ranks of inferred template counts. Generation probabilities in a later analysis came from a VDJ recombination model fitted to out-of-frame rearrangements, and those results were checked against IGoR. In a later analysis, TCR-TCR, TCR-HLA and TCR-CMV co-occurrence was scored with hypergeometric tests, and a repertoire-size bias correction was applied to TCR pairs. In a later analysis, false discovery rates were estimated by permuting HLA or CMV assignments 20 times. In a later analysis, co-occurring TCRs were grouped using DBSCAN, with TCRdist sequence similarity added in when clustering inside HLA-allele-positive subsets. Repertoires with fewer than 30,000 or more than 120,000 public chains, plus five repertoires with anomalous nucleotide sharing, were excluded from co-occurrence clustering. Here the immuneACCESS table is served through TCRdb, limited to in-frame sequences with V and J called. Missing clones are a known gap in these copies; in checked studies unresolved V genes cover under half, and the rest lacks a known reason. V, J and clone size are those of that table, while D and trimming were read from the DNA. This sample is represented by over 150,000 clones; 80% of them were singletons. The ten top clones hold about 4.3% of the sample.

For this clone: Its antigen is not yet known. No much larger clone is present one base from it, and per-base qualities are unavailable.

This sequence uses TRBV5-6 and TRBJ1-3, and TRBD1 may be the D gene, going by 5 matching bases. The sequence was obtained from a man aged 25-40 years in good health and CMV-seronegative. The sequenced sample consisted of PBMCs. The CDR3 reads CASSQGSGNTIYF. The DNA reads TGTGCCAGCAGCCAGGGTTCTGGAAACACCATATATTTT.